What follows describes a single T cell receptor (beta chain). This clonotype was seen many times. The clone's antigen remains unknown. Base qualities are missing; no much larger clone stands one base away. The data are from a study of T cells in Graves' hyperthyroidism and ophthalmopathy (dated by TCRdb to the late 2010s). Notes on the research overall: Peripheral blood samples were taken at initial diagnosis, before any treatment was given. After sampling, hyperthyroidism patients received methimazole starting at 30 mg daily, and ophthalmopathy patients received high-dose intravenous methylprednisolone. Whether ophthalmopathy could be predicted prospectively was tested in an independent validation cohort made up of roughly 20 hyperthyroidism patients plus 17 patients who later progressed to ophthalmopathy. According to the paper, TCR Vbeta CDR3 sequencing was carried out on roughly 130 peripheral blood samples, which came from some 41 ophthalmopathy, approximately 72 hyperthyroidism and some 17 progressor patients. To identify distinguishing TCR V-J signatures, a discovery cohort of about a hundred patients was used, comprising 43 with Graves' ophthalmopathy and around 60 with stable Graves' hyperthyroidism. The 100 or so discovery patients were divided at random into training and test sets in a 7:3 ratio. In more than five Graves' hyperthyroidism patients, the study also compared T-cell repertoires from thyroid tissue with T-cell repertoires from blood. The full study reports these points: In cross-validation, a model built on a 13 V-J signature told ophthalmopathy apart from stable hyperthyroidism with under 90% sensitivity and roughly 81% specificity, and in testing the same model reached 80%/75%. Sample size was not statistically predetermined, and investigators were not blinded to group allocation. In validation, progression to ophthalmopathy was predicted by the model with 55% to 71% sensitivity and about 72% specificity, a median of around 6.5 months before onset. Most expanded thyroid clonotypes (frequency above 0.001) were also found in blood, which suggests that blood repertoires may mirror thyroid immune responses.

The CDR3 contains 14 residues, cysteine and phenylalanine counted. The sequence is cut down to CDR3 DNA, 42 bases in frame from base 1. V loses 0 bases of germline sequence and J loses 2 bases, and the interval between the two ends is 7 bases. According to the germline V gene, CDR1 reads SGHTA and CDR2 reads FQGTGA. Ophthalmopathy patients had moderately to severely active disease, with a Clinical Activity Score of 3 or more, a NOSPECS grade of 4 or more, and a disease duration of less than 3 months. Patients with uncontrolled infections, other autoimmune diseases, pregnancy or lactation were excluded. Clinical symptoms, serum thyroxine and TRAb, thyroid ultrasound, and orbital computed tomography formed the basis for the diagnoses. PBMCs were isolated from roughly 10 ml of fresh peripheral blood by Ficoll-Paque density gradient centrifugation. Total RNA was extracted with Trizol reagent, and quality was checked on an Agilent 2100 Bioanalyzer.

The TCR beta CDR3 regions were amplified from the RNA transcripts. A first-round RT-PCR of the TCR CDR3 used the HTBI primer set with the Qiagen OneStep RT-PCR kit. Libraries were constructed in a second round of multiplex PCR, after which size selection and purification were performed. The libraries were sequenced on an Illumina HiSeq2000 using paired-end 100 bp reads. Per the source publication's procedure: SOAPnuke was used to process the raw data, throwing out any read that contained adapters or uncalled bases, had a mean Phred below 15, or lacked an exact constant-primer or identifier match. COPE v1.2.5 was used to merge the high-quality paired reads, and each unique nucleotide sequence was defined as a clonotype. MiTCR v1.1 was used to align clonotypes to the IMGT TRBV, TRBD and TRBJ reference segments. Analysis was restricted to V-J combinations with a frequency above 0.0001, which covered roughly 99% of repertoires. A TCS score was defined as the ratio of F50 (clonal expansion) to E x V (chaos), with BLOSUM62-based TCRdist applied between CDR3 peptides within each V-J. Welch's t-statistics and random forest reduced several hundred V-J features to roughly 13, which were used in a naive Bayes classifier (R e1071). In-frame beta chains were kept once TCRdb had trimmed the public reads at Q25 with fastp and called clones with MiXCR. Rows with one shared CDR3 protein collapse into an entry with the most common genes and DNA. TCRdb's processing, not the study's, gives the V and J calls here. This sample comprises hundreds of thousands of distinct CDR3 sequences, roughly 15% of them detected only once. Jointly, the top ten make up roughly 13% of the sample.

Sequencing was carried out using blood. This TCR was sampled from a man aged 18 to 30 with Graves' ophthalmopathy. The sequence links TRBV7-3 to TRBJ2-5; the D gene cannot be resolved reliably. This receptor carries the CDR3 CASSLTGSQETQYF. In nucleotide form, the sequence is TGTGCCAGCAGCTTAACGGGATCACAAGAGACCCAGTACTTC.